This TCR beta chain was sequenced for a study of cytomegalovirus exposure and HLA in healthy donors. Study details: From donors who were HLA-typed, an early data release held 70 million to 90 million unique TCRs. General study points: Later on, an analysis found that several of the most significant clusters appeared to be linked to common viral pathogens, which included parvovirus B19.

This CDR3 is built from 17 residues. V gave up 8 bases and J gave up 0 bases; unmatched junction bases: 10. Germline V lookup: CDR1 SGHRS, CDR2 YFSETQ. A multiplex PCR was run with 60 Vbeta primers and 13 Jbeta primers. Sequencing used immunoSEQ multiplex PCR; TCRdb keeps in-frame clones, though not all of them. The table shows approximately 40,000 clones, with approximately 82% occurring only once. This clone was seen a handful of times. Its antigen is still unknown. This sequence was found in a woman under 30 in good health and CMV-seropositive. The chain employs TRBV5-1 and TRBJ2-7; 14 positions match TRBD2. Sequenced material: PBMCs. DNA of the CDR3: TGCGCCAGGGTGGGGACTAGCGGGAGAAGCTCCTCCTACGAGCAGTACTTC. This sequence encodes CARVGTSGRSSSYEQYF.